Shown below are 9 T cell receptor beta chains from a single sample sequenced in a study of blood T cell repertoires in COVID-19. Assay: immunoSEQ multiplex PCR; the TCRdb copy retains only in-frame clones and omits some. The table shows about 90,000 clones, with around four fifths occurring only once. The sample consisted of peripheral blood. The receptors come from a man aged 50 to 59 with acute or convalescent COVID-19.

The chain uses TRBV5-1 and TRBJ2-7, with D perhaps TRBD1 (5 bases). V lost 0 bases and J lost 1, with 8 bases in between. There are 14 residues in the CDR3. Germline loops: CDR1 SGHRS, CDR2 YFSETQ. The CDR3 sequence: CASSLVSGSYEQYF. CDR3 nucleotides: TGCGCCAGCAGCTTGGTTTCAGGGTCCTACGAGCAGTACTTC.

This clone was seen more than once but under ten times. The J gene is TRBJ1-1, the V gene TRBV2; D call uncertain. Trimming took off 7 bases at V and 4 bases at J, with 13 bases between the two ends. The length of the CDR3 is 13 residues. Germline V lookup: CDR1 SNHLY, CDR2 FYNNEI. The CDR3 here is CASNRGVATEAFF. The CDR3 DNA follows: TGTGCCAGCAATCGCGGGGTAGCCACTGAAGCTTTCTTT.

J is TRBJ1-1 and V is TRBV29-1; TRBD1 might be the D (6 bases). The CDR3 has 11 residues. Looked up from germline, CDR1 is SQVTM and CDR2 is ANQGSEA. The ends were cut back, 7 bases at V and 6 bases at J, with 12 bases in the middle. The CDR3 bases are TGCAGCGGAGTGGACAGCGCTGAAGCTTTCTTT. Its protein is CSGVDSAEAFF.

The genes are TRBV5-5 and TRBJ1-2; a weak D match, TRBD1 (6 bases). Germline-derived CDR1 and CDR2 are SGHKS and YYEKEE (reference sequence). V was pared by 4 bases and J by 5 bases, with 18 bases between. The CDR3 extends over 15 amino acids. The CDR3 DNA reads TGTGCCAGCAGCCTAAACAGGGCTCCTGGGTATGGCTACACCTTC. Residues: CASSLNRAPGYGYTF.

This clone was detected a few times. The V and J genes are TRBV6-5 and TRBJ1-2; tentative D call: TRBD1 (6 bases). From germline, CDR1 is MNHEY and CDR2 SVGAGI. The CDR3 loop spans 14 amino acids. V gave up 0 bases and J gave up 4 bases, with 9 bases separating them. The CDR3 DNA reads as TGTGCCAGCAGTTACTCTTCAGGGGCCTATGGCTACACCTTC. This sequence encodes CASSYSSGAYGYTF.

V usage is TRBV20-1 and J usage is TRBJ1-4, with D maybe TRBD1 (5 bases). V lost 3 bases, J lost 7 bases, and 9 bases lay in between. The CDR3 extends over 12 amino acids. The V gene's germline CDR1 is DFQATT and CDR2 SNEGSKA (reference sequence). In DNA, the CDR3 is TGCAGTGCTAGTAATAGGGGTGAAAAACTGTTTTTT. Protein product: CSASNRGEKLFF.

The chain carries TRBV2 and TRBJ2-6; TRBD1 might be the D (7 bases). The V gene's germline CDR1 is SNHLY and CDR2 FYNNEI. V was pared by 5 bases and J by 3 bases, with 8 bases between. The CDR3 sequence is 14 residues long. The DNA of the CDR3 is TGTGCCAGCAGTCAGGGGGGTGGGGCCAACGTCCTGACTTTC. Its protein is CASSQGGGANVLTF.

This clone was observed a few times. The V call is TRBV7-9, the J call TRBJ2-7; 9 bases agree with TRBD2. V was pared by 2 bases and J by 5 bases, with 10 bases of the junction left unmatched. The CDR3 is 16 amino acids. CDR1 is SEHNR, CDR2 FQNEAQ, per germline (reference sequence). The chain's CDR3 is CASSLIVAGGPNEQYF. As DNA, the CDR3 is TGTGCCAGCAGCTTAATCGTGGCGGGAGGGCCAAACGAGCAGTACTTC.

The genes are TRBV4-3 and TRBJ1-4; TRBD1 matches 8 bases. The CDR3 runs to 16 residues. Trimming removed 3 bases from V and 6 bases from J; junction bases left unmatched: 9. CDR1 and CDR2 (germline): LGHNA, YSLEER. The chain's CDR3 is CASSQGPGTGYEKLFF. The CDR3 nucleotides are TGCGCCAGCAGCCAGGGGCCCGGGACAGGATATGAAAAACTGTTTTTT.